This TCR beta chain was recovered during a study of blood T cells in healthy people across ages. Study-level points and caveats: Strongly correlated with naive T cell percentage was TCR beta diversity.

The CDR3 sequence is 14 residues long. Germline V gene sequence: CDR1 SEHNR, CDR2 FQNEAQ (reference sequence). Comments on this clonotype: What it binds is not known.

PCR was performed a second time for roughly 6 to 12 cycles using a sample-barcoded 5' primer and a J-beta primer mix. Any given sample supplied a minimum of 2.5 million CDR3-containing paired-end reads. Via MiXCR, TCRdb re-called the 5' RACE reads, giving one row per CDR3 protein. Of roughly 1,700,000 distinct CDR3 sequences in the sample, roughly 30% were seen once. This TCR was sampled from a woman younger than 45 in good health. Sequenced input: blood. The chain employs TRBV7-9 and TRBJ2-7, with TRBD2 identical over 7 bases. The J call may not be correct, given that the DNA end is closer to TRBJ2-5. The CDR3 DNA reads as TGTGCCAGCAGCCCCACGACTGGGAGGGGGACCCAGTACTTC. Its translation is CASSPTTGRGTQYF.